This TCR beta chain was captured in a study of cytomegalovirus exposure and HLA in healthy donors. V shed 5 bases and J 5 bases; nucleotides not matched to a gene: 3. CDR1 is MGHDK and CDR2 is SYGVNS in the germline V gene. The CDR3 has 14 residues. General observations from the study: A list of about 160 TCR beta chains associated with cytomegalovirus was given. Across donors, most TCRs were seen rarely, yet some public ones were widespread.

A word on this clone: Its antigen is unidentified.

The assay was immunoSEQ multiplex PCR, and TCRdb's table has in-frame clones only and misses some. Of roughly 260,000 clones in the sample, roughly 90% were seen once. Material: PBMCs. The sequence derives from a woman younger than 35 in good health and CMV-seronegative. The genes are TRBV25-1 and TRBJ2-5; 12 bases align to TRBD2. CDR3 coding DNA: TGTGCCAGCAGTCTAGCGGGGGGGCCTGAGACCCAGTACTTC. It codes for CASSLAGGPETQYF.